This passage covers 29 T cell receptor beta chains from one sample sequenced in a study of beta chain features in type 1 diabetes. General study findings and limits: In every one of the four CD4+ subsets, TCRB CDR3s were moderately but significantly shorter in Type 1 diabetes patients.

These TCRs are of unknown antigen specificity. The entirety of the isolated RNA underwent reverse transcription, so expressed TCRB transcripts were sequenced. Assay used: immunoSEQ multiplex PCR; TCRdb lists only in-frame clones, some missing. The sample records hundreds of thousands of clones, about a tenth being singletons. What was sequenced was central memory CD4+ T cells from blood. All receptors derive from a man aged 30-40 years with type 1 diabetes.

A few counts support this clone. V is TRBV7-9 and J is TRBJ2-3, with TRBD2 as a possible D gene (5 bases). The CDR3 totals 15 residues. Trimming left V 4 bases short and J 1 base short, with 12 bases between. The V gene's germline CDR1 is SEHNR and CDR2 FQNEAQ (reference sequence). In nucleotides, the CDR3 is TGTGCCAGCAGCTCCGACTACCTTCGCACAGATACGCAGTATTTT. Translation gives CASSSDYLRTDTQYF.

The chain couples TRBV25-1 to TRBJ1-5, with TRBD1 matching 8 bases. The CDR3 runs 15 residues. Unmatched junction bases numbered 10, after V lost 5 bases and J lost 7 bases. CDR1 is MGHDK, CDR2 SYGVNS, per germline. CDR3 loop: CASSKTGTGDQPQHF. DNA for the CDR3: TGTGCCAGCAGTAAGACCGGGACAGGTGACCAGCCCCAGCATTTT.

This clone was seen only a few times. V is TRBV10-3 and J is TRBJ1-5, with D perhaps TRBD1 (5 bases). The V gene lost 3 bases and the J gene lost 6 bases, with 6 bases spanning the gap. The length of the CDR3 is 12 residues. Germline V gene lookup returns CDR1 ENHRY and CDR2 SYGVKD. This CDR3 reads CAISDGGQPQHF. The CDR3 DNA sequence: TGTGCCATCAGTGACGGGGGTCAGCCCCAGCATTTT.

The sample holds a few counts of this clone. The chain recombines TRBV2 with TRBJ2-5; the match to TRBD1 covers 8 bases. CDR3 size: 13 residues. The germline V gene encodes CDR1 SNHLY and CDR2 FYNNEI. The V and J ends lost 9 bases and 5 bases, in that order; junction bases with no gene match: 8. The CDR3 DNA follows: TGTGCCAGTCCAAAACAGGGGGACGAGACCCAGTACTTC. Translating it yields CASPKQGDETQYF. The entire variable domain, with the rest obtained from reference TRBV2 and TRBJ2-5, is as follows: EPEVTQTPSHQVTQMGQEVILRCVPISNHLYFYWYRQILGQKVEFLVSFYNNEISEKSEIFDDQFSVERPDGSNFTLKIRSTKLEDSAMYFCASPKQGDETQYFGPGTRLLVL.

In its sample, this clone was seen a few times. The rearrangement links TRBV10-1 to TRBJ2-7; TRBD1 matches 7 bases. Germline CDR1 reads WNHNN; CDR2 reads SYGVQD (reference sequence). The V segment lost 1 base and the J segment 5 bases; nucleotides outside the gene matches: 8. CDR3 size: 15 residues. CDR3 protein: CASSELKGAENEQYF. In nucleotides, the CDR3 is TGCGCCAGCAGTGAGTTGAAGGGGGCTGAAAACGAGCAGTACTTC.

This clone was seen at least ten times. This chain joins TRBV2 and TRBJ2-2, with D perhaps TRBD2 (5 bases). Germline CDR1 is SNHLY and CDR2 is FYNNEI. The V gene lost 7 bases and the J gene lost 3 bases, with 12 bases spanning the gap. This CDR3 is built from 14 residues. The chain's CDR3 is CASTPGMDTGELFF. In nucleotides, the CDR3 is TGTGCCAGCACTCCGGGGATGGACACCGGGGAGCTGTTTTTT. The whole variable domain, filled in from reference TRBV2 and TRBJ2-2, reads EPEVTQTPSHQVTQMGQEVILRCVPISNHLYFYWYRQILGQKVEFLVSFYNNEISEKSEIFDDQFSVERPDGSNFTLKIRSTKLEDSAMYFCASTPGMDTGELFFGEGSRLTVL.

The table lists this clone with a few counts. This chain connects TRBV5-1 to TRBJ2-5; TRBD1 aligns across 8 bases. Germline V lookup: CDR1 SGHRS, CDR2 YFSETQ. This CDR3 has 14 residues. V gave up 4 bases and J gave up 3 bases; unmatched junction bases: 5. CDR3 residues: CASSPMDREETQYF. The CDR3 DNA reads as TGCGCCAGCAGCCCGATGGACAGGGAAGAGACCCAGTACTTC.

This clone was picked up a small number of times. The V and J genes are TRBV7-2 and TRBJ2-2; D gene ambiguous. Trimming shortened V by 4 bases and J by 4 bases, and 13 bases separated the two germline ends. Germline V gene data show CDR1 as SGHTA and CDR2 as FQGNSA. This CDR3 has 15 residues. This CDR3 is CASSSQPVPTGELFF. The CDR3 DNA is TGTGCCAGCAGCTCCCAACCGGTTCCCACCGGGGAGCTGTTTTTT.

The chain couples TRBV2 to TRBJ1-1; D perhaps matches TRBD1 (6 bases). The CDR3 is made up of 13 amino acids. Trimming took 8 bases from V and 3 from J, leaving 13 bases between them. The germline V gene encodes CDR1 SNHLY and CDR2 FYNNEI. In DNA form, the CDR3 reads TGTGCCAGCGAGTCGCAGGGGTACACTGAAGCTTTCTTT. Its translation is CASESQGYTEAFF.

This clone has more than one count but fewer than ten. The chain joins TRBV29-1 to TRBJ2-3; 8 bases match TRBD2. CDR1 SQVTM and CDR2 ANQGSEA come from the germline V gene. J gave up 10 bases and V 3 bases, and 9 bases lay outside the gene matches. CDR3 length equals 13 residues. As DNA, the CDR3 is TGCAGCGTTGACCACGGGGGGGCCTTGTCGCAGTATTTT. It translates to CSVDHGGALSQYF.

This clone was recorded a few times. The chain carries TRBV18 and TRBJ1-1; TRBD1 matches at 7 bases. Trimming took 5 bases from V and 0 from J; bases not matched to a gene: 6. Germline V gene sequence: CDR1 KGHSH, CDR2 LQKENI. The CDR3 totals 15 residues. The CDR3 DNA sequence: TGTGCCAGCTCAACAGGGGTCCCCGTGAACACTGAAGCTTTCTTT. Protein product: CASSTGVPVNTEAFF.

This clone was seen a few times. The chain links TRBV10-3 to TRBJ1-1, with no clear D. Trimming left V 4 bases short and J 1 base short, with 16 bases between. Per germline, CDR1 ENHRY and CDR2 SYGVKD. The CDR3 contains 16 residues. As DNA, the CDR3 is TGTGCCATCAGTGCTCCGGCAGCCTCTGGGAACACTGAAGCTTTCTTT. Translating it yields CAISAPAASGNTEAFF.

The V and J genes are TRBV5-1 and TRBJ2-2; possibly TRBD1 for D (5 bases). Germline CDR1 SGHRS, CDR2 YFSETQ. CDR3 length equals 15 residues. V was trimmed by 5 bases and J by 4 bases, leaving 15 bases between them. This chain's CDR3 is CASSSLQGVTGELFF. In nucleotides, the CDR3 is TGCGCCAGCAGTTCCCTTCAGGGTGTCACCGGGGAGCTGTTTTTT.

The CDR3 loop is CAWEGTGGGNTIYF. DNA for the CDR3: TGTGCCTGGGAGGGGACAGGGGGAGGAAACACCATATATTTT. The chain uses TRBV30 and TRBJ1-3; 11 bases align to TRBD1. With 5 bases clipped from V and 4 bases from J, the junction kept 4 bases outside the gene matches. The CDR3 runs to 14 residues. Germline CDR1 is GTSNPN and CDR2 is SVGIG (reference sequence).

This clone was detected a few times. J is TRBJ2-1 and V is TRBV7-9, with 7 bases identical to TRBD2. Germline V CDR1 and CDR2: SEHNR, FQNEAQ (reference sequence). This CDR3 has 14 residues. J lost 14 bases, V lost 3 bases, and 13 bases had no gene match. The CDR3 loop reads CASSLGGGTSSKFF. The CDR3 DNA follows: TGTGCCAGCAGCTTGGGCGGGGGAACGTCCAGTAAGTTCTTC.

V is TRBV27 and J is TRBJ2-3; the match to TRBD2 covers 9 bases. Germline loops: CDR1 MNHEY, CDR2 SMNVEV (reference sequence). The V segment lost 8 bases and the J segment 4 bases; nucleotides outside the gene matches: 10. The CDR3 runs 15 residues. CDR3: CASGPWRGGSDTQYF. CDR3 sequence (DNA): TGTGCCAGCGGCCCCTGGCGGGGGGGCTCAGATACGCAGTATTTT.

The V call is TRBV7-9, the J call TRBJ1-4; 7 bases are a match to TRBD1. This CDR3 region has 15 residues. With 1 base clipped from V and 6 bases from J, the junction kept 5 bases outside the gene matches. CDR1 SEHNR and CDR2 FQNEAQ come from the germline V gene (reference sequence). The CDR3 region is CASSLGQGGDEKLFF. In DNA form, the CDR3 reads TGTGCCAGCAGCTTAGGACAGGGCGGAGATGAAAAACTGTTTTTT. Full variable domain (outside the CDR3, taken from reference TRBV7-9 and TRBJ1-4): DTGVSQNPRHKITKRGQNVTFRCDPISEHNRLYWYRQTLGQGPEFLTYFQNEAQLEKSRLLSDRFSAERPKGSFSTLEIQRTEQGDSAMYLCASSLGQGGDEKLFFGSGTQLSVL.

This clone came up many times. This chain uses TRBV18 with TRBJ2-7; 9 nucleotides line up with TRBD1. V shed 5 bases, J shed 2 bases, and the junction held 7 bases outside the gene matches. This CDR3 has 15 residues. Germline V CDR1 and CDR2: KGHSH, LQKENI. CDR3: CASSSQGATPYEQYF. For the CDR3, the DNA is TGTGCCAGCTCATCACAGGGGGCCACCCCCTACGAGCAGTACTTC.

This chain joins TRBV23-1 and TRBJ2-7; D is unresolved. TRBV23-1 is an ORF, with its function uncertain. The CDR3 sequence is 12 residues long. V lost 8 bases to trimming and J lost 5 bases, with 13 bases between them. The CDR3 bases are TGCGCCAGCTGCCTGCGGTTACACGAGCAGTACTTC. Protein product: CASCLRLHEQYF.

About this clone: The sample contains more than one DNA sequence encoding this CDR3. This chain links TRBV7-9 with TRBJ2-3; D is unresolved. V gave up 2 bases and J gave up 5 bases, with 5 bases separating them. The CDR3 length is 12 residues. The V gene's germline CDR1 is SEHNR and CDR2 FQNEAQ (reference sequence). CDR3 loop: CASSLSGDTQYF. As DNA, the CDR3 is TGTGCCAGCAGCTTAAGTGGAGATACGCAGTATTTT.

The chain joins TRBV19 to TRBJ1-2; 10 positions agree with TRBD1. The trim removed 4 bases at V and 8 bases at J, leaving 7 bases unmatched. Germline V gene lookup returns CDR1 LNHDA and CDR2 SQIVND (reference sequence). There are 14 residues in the CDR3. This CDR3 is CASSTGQGSRGYTF. The CDR3 DNA follows: TGTGCCAGTAGTACGGGACAGGGGTCTAGAGGCTACACCTTC.

This clone was detected a few times. The V gene is TRBV11-2, the J gene TRBJ2-7; D possibly corresponds to TRBD2 (6 bases). The CDR3 loop spans 14 amino acids. V was shortened by 5 bases and J by 2 bases, with 13 bases between the two germline ends. Germline V CDR1 and CDR2: SGHAT, FQNNGV. CDR3 sequence (DNA): TGTGCCAGCAGCGTCCGGGACTCAGCCTACGAGCAGTACTTC. Translation: CASSVRDSAYEQYF.

V gene TRBV6-5 combines with J gene TRBJ1-6; D is ambiguous. The CDR3 is made up of 14 amino acids. Germline V gene lookup returns CDR1 MNHEY and CDR2 SVGAGI. The V end was cut by 6 bases, the J end by 5 bases, with 11 bases between. The CDR3 loop is CASSAGRDNSPLHF. CDR3 coding DNA: TGTGCCAGCAGCGCCGGACGGGATAATTCACCCCTCCACTTT.

The chain has TRBV7-2 and TRBJ2-5, with D possibly matching TRBD2 (6 bases). This CDR3 region has 15 residues. The V gene lost 5 bases and the J gene lost 5 bases, with 18 bases spanning the gap. The V gene's germline CDR1 is SGHTA and CDR2 FQGNSA. The chain's CDR3 is CASSPRSGDGETQYF. The CDR3, as DNA: TGTGCCAGCAGCCCCCGGTCGGGGGATGGGGAGACCCAGTACTTC.

This clone has only a few counts. The chain joins TRBV7-9 to TRBJ1-2; D gene unclear. CDR3 length: 12 residues. Trimming removed 3 bases at V and 8 bases at J, with 10 bases between. Germline CDR1 SEHNR, CDR2 FQNEAQ (reference sequence). CDR3 in amino acids: CASSLGSEGYTF. The CDR3 nucleotides are TGTGCCAGCAGCTTGGGGTCAGAGGGCTACACCTTC.

This clone was observed a few times. The V gene is TRBV10-2, the J gene TRBJ2-7, with no clear D. Germline V gives CDR1 WSHSY, CDR2 SAAADI. CDR3 length: 15 amino acids. V lost 9 bases, J lost 2 bases, and 20 bases lay in between. CDR3 sequence reads: CASSKGGVVTYEQYF. The DNA of the CDR3 is TGCGCCAGTTCCAAAGGTGGGGTTGTGACCTACGAGCAGTACTTC.

The CDR3 DNA is TGTGCCAGCAGTTTCGGCGGGGGAGAGACCCAGTACTTC. This gives the protein CASSFGGGETQYF. The V and J genes are TRBV28 and TRBJ2-5, with 7 bases lining up with TRBD2. Trimming took 3 bases from V and 4 from J; bases not matched to a gene: 2. The CDR3 consists of 13 residues. Germline CDR1 and CDR2: MDHEN and SYDVKM.

This clone was counted only a few times. Other DNA sequences in this specimen translate into the identical CDR3. V usage is TRBV5-1 and J usage is TRBJ2-5, with TRBD2 identical over 12 bases. Trimming took 4 bases from V and 0 from J; bases not matched to a gene: 7. The CDR3 length is 17 residues. CDR1 and CDR2 from the germline V gene are SGHRS and YFSETQ. The DNA for the CDR3 is TGCGCCAGCAGCACCGGACTAGCGGGGCGATACCAAGAGACCCAGTACTTC. Its translation: CASSTGLAGRYQETQYF.

This clone was seen a handful of times. The chain links TRBV7-2 to TRBJ2-5; 13 bases align to TRBD2. There are 16 residues in the CDR3. The V segment lost 5 bases and the J segment 7 bases; nucleotides outside the gene matches: 10. Germline lookup yields CDR1 SGHTA and CDR2 FQGNSA. The CDR3: CASSPWTSGGSTTQYF. Written as DNA, the CDR3 is TGTGCCAGCAGCCCCTGGACTAGCGGGGGCTCAACGACCCAGTACTTC.